This TCR beta chain comes out of a study of blood T cell repertoires in COVID-19. Study-wide background: The cDNA or gDNA used as material had been derived from T cells, B-cell-depleted T cells, or PBMCs.

Germline V CDR1 and CDR2: SGDLS, YYNGEE. This CDR3 contains 15 residues. The V end was cut by 4 bases, the J end by 3 bases, with 16 bases between. Authors' data handling: Nucleated cell number was recorded as an estimate derived from reference gene primer amplification. Profiling relied on immunoSEQ multiplex PCR, and the TCRdb table lists in-frame clones only, not all of them. V and J calls and clone size are given by that table; D and trimming were obtained from the DNA. The sample holds 280,000 or so clones; around 86% are singletons and the top ten take around 2.1%. The sequencing sample was made of peripheral blood. The chain carries TRBV9 and TRBJ2-5; possible D gene TRBD1, 6 bases. This TCR derives from a woman aged 25 to 39 who had recovered from COVID-19. DNA for the CDR3: TGTGCCAGCAGCCCGGGCGGAGGACAGAAAGAGACCCAGTACTTC. Its translation is CASSPGGGQKETQYF.